This T cell receptor beta chain was sequenced during a study of cytomegalovirus exposure and HLA in healthy donors. Broader study findings: What TCR beta sequences reportedly achieved was accurate prediction of HLA-A and HLA-B alleles in most subjects.

A remark on this clone: The antigen remains undetermined.

With 4 bases clipped from V and 7 bases from J, the junction kept 7 bases outside the gene matches. This CDR3 contains 15 residues. Germline values: CDR1 SNHLY, CDR2 FYNNEI. Both 60 Vbeta primers and 13 Jbeta primers went into the PCR. The table came from immunoSEQ multiplex PCR; TCRdb's copy has only in-frame clones and leaves some out. This sample has about 160,000 clones, with 82% found just once. This chain connects TRBV2 to TRBJ1-2; 12 bases agree with TRBD1. This TCR was recovered from a girl aged 10-17 years in good health and CMV-seropositive. The material sequenced was PBMCs. The CDR3 sequence is CASSGPGQGAPGYTF. The CDR3 DNA reads as TGTGCCAGCAGTGGCCCGGGACAGGGGGCGCCTGGCTACACCTTC. The full variable domain, rest sourced from reference TRBV2 and TRBJ1-2, is EPEVTQTPSHQVTQMGQEVILRCVPISNHLYFYWYRQILGQKVEFLVSFYNNEISEKSEIFDDQFSVERPDGSNFTLKIRSTKLEDSAMYFCASSGPGQGAPGYTFGSGTRLTVV.